This is a list of T cell receptor beta chains from one sample in a study of T cells in Graves' hyperthyroidism and ophthalmopathy. In TCRdb, the multiplex PCR reads were re-called with MiXCR into one record per CDR3 protein. The sample shows over 700,000 distinct CDR3 sequences, 18% of them seen only once. What was sequenced was blood. The receptors shown here come from a woman aged 45-65 years with Graves' hyperthyroidism that later progressed to Graves' ophthalmopathy. CDR3s include the opening cysteine and the closing phenylalanine or tryptophan. The D gene is left open where the match is weak. Size tells how often a clone was seen (once, few, many) or the class of an expanded clone, and some rows leave it out.

v_call,clone_size,d_call,j_call,cdr3_aa,cdr3_nt
TRBV5-1,many,.,TRBJ2-7,CASSLVGIYEQYF,TGCGCCAGCAGCTTGGTAGGAATCTACGAGCAGTACTTC
TRBV7-9,many,.,TRBJ1-1,CASSPVEMNTEAFF,TGTGCCAGCAGCCCGGTTGAGATGAACACTGAAGCTTTCTTT
TRBV5-1,many,TRBD2,TRBJ2-1,CASSLAGRGGRNEQFF,TGCGCCAGCAGCTTGGCGGGGCGGGGGGGTAGAAATGAGCAGTTCTTC
TRBV19,once,.,TRBJ2-6,CASSISGRGSGANVLTF,TGTGCCAGTAGTATTAGTGGCAGGGGCTCTGGGGCCAACGTCCTGACTTTC
TRBV20-1,many,TRBD2,TRBJ2-2,CSARVPAGNTGELFF,TGCAGTGCTAGAGTGCCAGCGGGAAACACCGGGGAGCTGTTTTTT
TRBV7-9,few,TRBD1,TRBJ2-7,CASSLGPGTVTEQYF,TGTGCCAGCAGCTTAGGACCCGGGACAGTCACCGAGCAGTACTTC
TRBV11-3,many,.,TRBJ1-6,CASSLRQDSPLHF,TGTGCCAGCAGCCTAAGACAAGATTCACCCCTCCACTTT
TRBV20-1,few,.,TRBJ2-3,CSARDSMGRPDPTDTQYF,TGCAGTGCTAGAGATAGTATGGGGAGGCCCGACCCCACAGATACGCAGTATTTT
TRBV3-1,many,.,TRBJ1-1,CASSQVVRVGNTEAFF,TGTGCCAGCAGCCAAGTCGTCAGGGTGGGGAACACTGAAGCTTTCTTT
TRBV4-1,many,TRBD2,TRBJ2-7,CASSQEFSGDEQYF,TGCGCCAGCAGCCAAGAGTTTAGCGGGGACGAGCAGTACTTC
TRBV29-1,.,TRBD1,TRBJ1-2,CSVFNDPDRGRNGYTF,TGCAGCGTTTTCAACGATCCGGACAGGGGGCGGAATGGCTACACCTTC
TRBV29-1,.,.,TRBJ2-3,CSVLSSYSTDTQYF,TGCAGCGTATTAAGCTCTTATAGCACAGATACGCAGTATTTT
TRBV12-3/TRBV12-4,.,TRBD1,TRBJ1-4,CASSLQGGGKLFF,TGTGCCAGCAGTTTACAGGGGGGCGGAAAACTGTTTTTT
TRBV5-1,few,.,TRBJ2-7,CASSTTIGLKSSYEQYF,TGCGCCAGCAGCACTACTATCGGACTCAAGAGCTCCTACGAGCAGTACTTC
TRBV11-2,many,TRBD2,TRBJ2-1,CASSTPGTSTYNEQFF,TGTGCCAGCAGCACGCCCGGGACTAGTACCTACAATGAGCAGTTCTTC
TRBV7-9,few,.,TRBJ2-1,CASSFSGTSYNEQFF,TGTGCCAGCAGCTTTAGCGGTACTTCCTACAATGAGCAGTTCTTC
TRBV19,.,.,TRBJ1-2,CASNPGGPWNYGYTF,TGTGCCAGTAATCCCGGGGGGCCCTGGAACTATGGCTACACCTTC
TRBV6-1,.,TRBD1,TRBJ2-2,CASSPGTGLGELFF,TGTGCCAGCAGTCCTGGGACAGGCCTCGGGGAGCTGTTTTTT
TRBV11-2,many,.,TRBJ2-2,CASSLRSQGEAGELFF,TGTGCCAGCAGCTTAAGGAGTCAGGGGGAGGCCGGGGAGCTGTTTTTT
TRBV18,few,.,TRBJ1-6,CASSPFGQGTYNSPLHF,TGTGCCAGCTCACCATTCGGTCAGGGGACCTATAATTCACCCCTCCACTTT
TRBV2,many,.,TRBJ1-2,CASSPEGIWGGYTF,TGTGCCAGCAGCCCGGAGGGGATTTGGGGTGGCTACACCTTC
TRBV27,few,.,TRBJ1-1,CASADGELNTEAFF,TGTGCCAGCGCTGACGGAGAGTTGAACACTGAAGCTTTCTTT
TRBV9,.,.,TRBJ2-2,CASSVEWGLGELFF,TGTGCCAGCAGCGTAGAATGGGGCCTCGGGGAGCTGTTTTTT
TRBV6-5,few,TRBD1,TRBJ2-7,CASSTHRGYEQYF,TGTGCCAGCAGTACTCACAGGGGCTACGAGCAGTACTTC
TRBV6-1,few,TRBD2,TRBJ2-1,CASSTSGLSYNEQFF,TGTGCCAGCAGTACTAGCGGGCTAAGTTACAATGAGCAGTTCTTC
TRBV19,.,.,TRBJ2-7,CASSYKGGYEQYF,TGTGCCAGTAGTTACAAAGGGGGCTACGAGCAGTACTTC
TRBV5-6,.,.,TRBJ2-4,CASSLRWDIQYF,TGTGCCAGCAGCTTGAGATGGGACATTCAGTACTTC
TRBV28,.,.,TRBJ2-7,CASSTPTRQITSYEQYF,TGTGCCAGCAGTACTCCGACTAGACAAATCACCTCCTACGAGCAGTACTTC
TRBV29-1,.,.,TRBJ2-1,CSVYRVSYNEQFF,TGCAGCGTTTACAGGGTCTCGTACAATGAGCAGTTCTTC
TRBV3-1,.,.,TRBJ2-1,CASSQDSGGLYNEQFF,TGTGCCAGCAGCCAAGATTCGGGGGGCCTTTACAATGAGCAGTTCTTC
TRBV2,many,.,TRBJ2-5,CASSEHETQYF,TGTGCCAGCAGTGAACACGAGACCCAGTACTTC
TRBV7-9,many,.,TRBJ2-5,CASSLIGGETQYF,TGTGCCAGCAGCTTGATCGGCGGAGAGACCCAGTACTTC
TRBV5-1,few,.,TRBJ1-2,CASSPGGDPRFYGYTF,TGCGCCAGCAGCCCCGGTGGGGACCCCCGCTTCTATGGCTACACCTTC
TRBV3-1,few,TRBD2,TRBJ2-1,CASSLEGLAGYNEQFF,TGTGCCAGCAGTCTAGAGGGACTAGCGGGCTACAATGAGCAGTTCTTC
TRBV3-1,.,.,TRBJ1-6,CASSQGGGLNSPLHF,TGTGCCAGCAGCCAGGGAGGGGGATTGAACTCACCCCTCCACTTT
TRBV4-1,.,.,TRBJ2-7,CASSHLGLSYEQYF,TGCGCCAGCAGCCATTTGGGACTTTCCTACGAGCAGTACTTC
TRBV6-1,.,.,TRBJ2-2,CASGRSGELFF,TGTGCCAGCGGACGGAGCGGGGAGCTGTTTTTT
TRBV12-3/TRBV12-4,few,.,TRBJ1-2,CASSPRAAGAGGYTF,TGTGCCAGCAGCCCCCGGGCTGCAGGGGCCGGTGGCTACACCTTC
TRBV7-3,.,.,TRBJ2-3,CASSRGHSTDTQYF,TGTGCCAGCAGCCGTGGACACAGCACAGATACGCAGTATTTT
TRBV3-1,few,.,TRBJ2-7,CASSQSRSSGNEQYF,TGTGCCAGCAGCCAAAGTAGGTCAAGCGGCAACGAGCAGTACTTC
TRBV9,.,.,TRBJ1-1,CASSLRTTEAFF,TGTGCCAGCAGCCTACGGACCACTGAAGCTTTCTTT
TRBV5-5,.,TRBD2,TRBJ2-5,CASSPLPTSGVYQETQYF,TGTGCCAGCAGCCCTCTTCCGACTAGCGGGGTGTACCAAGAGACCCAGTACTTC
TRBV15,.,.,TRBJ2-7,CATSRDLRYEQYF,TGTGCCACCAGCAGAGATCTGAGGTACGAGCAGTACTTC
TRBV4-1,many,.,TRBJ2-7,CASSLRGGLTYEQYF,TGCGCCAGCAGCCTCCGTGGAGGGCTCACCTACGAGCAGTACTTC
TRBV11-3,many,.,TRBJ2-3,CASSLGPSRADTQYF,TGTGCCAGCAGCTTAGGACCCTCTAGGGCAGATACGCAGTATTTT